What follows is one TCR beta chain and its context. This specimen belongs to a study of radiation and T cells in renal cell carcinoma. Measured with immunoSEQ multiplex PCR; TCRdb has only the in-frame clones, and not every one. The sample comprises 15,000 or so clones, roughly 45% of which are singletons, and around 40% rests with the top ten. Trimming cost V 2 bases and J 0 bases, with 13 bases left between them. Germline loops: CDR1 SEHNR, CDR2 FQNEAQ (reference sequence). The CDR3 loop spans 16 amino acids. The treatment denotes: 15 Gy SBRT to primary tumor, nephrectomy 4 weeks later. The J gene is TRBJ1-1, the V gene TRBV7-9; possibly TRBD1 for D (5 bases). The TCR comes from a woman aged 55-70 years with renal cell carcinoma. Source: tumor tissue, taken from a patient whose treatment included radiotherapy and nephrectomy. In nucleotides, the CDR3 is TGTGCCAGCAGCTTAAAAGGGGTTGCCCTGAACACTGAAGCTTTCTTT. Its protein is CASSLKGVALNTEAFF.